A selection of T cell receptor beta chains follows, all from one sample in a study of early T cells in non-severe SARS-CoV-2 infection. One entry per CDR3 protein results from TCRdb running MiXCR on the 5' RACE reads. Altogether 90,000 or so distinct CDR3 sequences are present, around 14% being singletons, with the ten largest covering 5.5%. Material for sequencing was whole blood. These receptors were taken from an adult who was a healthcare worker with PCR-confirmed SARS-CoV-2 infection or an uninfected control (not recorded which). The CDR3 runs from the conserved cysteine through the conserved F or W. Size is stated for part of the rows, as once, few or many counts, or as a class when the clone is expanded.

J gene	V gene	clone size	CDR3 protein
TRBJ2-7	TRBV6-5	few	CASSAGTSVHEQYF
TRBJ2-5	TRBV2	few	CASSKDPGAQYF
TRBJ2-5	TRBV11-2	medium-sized	CASSLGETQYF
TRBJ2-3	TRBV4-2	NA	CASSRGGRADTQYF
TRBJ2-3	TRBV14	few	CASSQDRRDTQYF
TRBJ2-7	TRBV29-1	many	CSVQRSSYEQYF
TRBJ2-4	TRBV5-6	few	CASSFTGTKNIQYF
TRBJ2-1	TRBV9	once	CASSVYEHPNEQFF
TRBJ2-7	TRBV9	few	CASSVDVGTYEQYF
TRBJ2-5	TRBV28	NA	CAISGLGGTQYF
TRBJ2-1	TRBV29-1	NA	CSVEDLRDRSYNEQFF
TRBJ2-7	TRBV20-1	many	CSARGGNEQYF
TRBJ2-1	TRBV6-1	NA	CASTSSGSSYNEQFF
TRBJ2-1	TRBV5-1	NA	CASSLEGGSEFF
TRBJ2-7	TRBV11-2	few	CASSTLDRGAAYEQYF
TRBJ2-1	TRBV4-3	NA	CASSQEWAGGRLYNEQFF
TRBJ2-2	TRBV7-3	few	CASSLGYGQGRTGELFF
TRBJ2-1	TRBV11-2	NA	CASSPASWYVDEQFF
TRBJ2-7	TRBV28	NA	CASSLGTGREQYF
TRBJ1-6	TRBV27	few	CASSPYNSPLHF
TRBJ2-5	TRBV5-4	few	CASSLVPYQETQYF
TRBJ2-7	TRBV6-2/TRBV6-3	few	CASSKTDFSYEQYF
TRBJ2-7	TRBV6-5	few	CASRTGTSGTYEQYF
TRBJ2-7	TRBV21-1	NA	CASSDEPSGSASYEQYF
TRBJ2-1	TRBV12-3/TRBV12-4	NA	CASSSANFSSYNEQFF
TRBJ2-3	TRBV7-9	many	CASLAGGDTQYF
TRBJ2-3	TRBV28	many	CASSFGRRETYF
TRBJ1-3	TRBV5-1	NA	CASSPDSHSGNTIYF
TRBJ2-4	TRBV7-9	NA	CASSLRDGDIQYF
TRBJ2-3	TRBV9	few	CASSVEASGGTDTQYF
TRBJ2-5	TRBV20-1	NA	CSASFLGQSQETQYF
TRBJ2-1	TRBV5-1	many	CAPKAGSEGEQFF
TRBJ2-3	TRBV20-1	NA	CSASAFRAGGISDTQYF
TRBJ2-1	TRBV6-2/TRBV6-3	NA	CASSTSFRDSNEQFF
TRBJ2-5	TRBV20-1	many	CSARSIGDQETQYF
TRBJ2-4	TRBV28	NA	CASSLLQTGLENIQYF
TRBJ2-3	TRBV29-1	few	CSVGPADTQYF
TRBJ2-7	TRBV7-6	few	CASSLGAGGYEQYF
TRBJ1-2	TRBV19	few	CASSPRPGHTPIF
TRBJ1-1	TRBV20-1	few	CSAAGFTEAFF
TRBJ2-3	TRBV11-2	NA	CASSRMYRVVTDTQYF
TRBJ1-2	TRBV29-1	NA	CSVQKQTQYYTF
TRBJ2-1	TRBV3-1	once	CASSQATVPFF
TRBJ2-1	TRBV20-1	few	CRGRDAGGHNEQFF
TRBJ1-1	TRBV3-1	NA	CASSRTGVGTEAFF
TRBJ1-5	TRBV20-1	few	CSARTPGTEGQPQHF
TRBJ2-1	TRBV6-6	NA	CASSYGQTYNEQFF
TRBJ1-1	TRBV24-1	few	CATSTNTEAFF
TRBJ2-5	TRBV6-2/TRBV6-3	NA	CASWSAETQYF
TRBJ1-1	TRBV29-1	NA	CSGSKGPPTEAFF
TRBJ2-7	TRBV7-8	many	CASSPRTAYEQYF